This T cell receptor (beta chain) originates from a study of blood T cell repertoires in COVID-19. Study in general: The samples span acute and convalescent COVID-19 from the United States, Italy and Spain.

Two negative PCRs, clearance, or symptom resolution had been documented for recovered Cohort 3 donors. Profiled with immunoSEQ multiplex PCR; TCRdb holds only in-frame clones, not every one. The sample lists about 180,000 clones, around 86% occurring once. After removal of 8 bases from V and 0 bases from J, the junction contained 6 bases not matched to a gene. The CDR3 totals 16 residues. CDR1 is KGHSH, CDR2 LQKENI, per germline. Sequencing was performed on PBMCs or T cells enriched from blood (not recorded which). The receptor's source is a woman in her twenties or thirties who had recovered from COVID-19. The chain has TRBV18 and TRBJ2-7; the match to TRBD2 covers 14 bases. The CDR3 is CASHGLAGGPSYEQYF. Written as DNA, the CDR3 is TGTGCCAGCCACGGACTAGCGGGAGGCCCCTCCTACGAGCAGTACTTC.